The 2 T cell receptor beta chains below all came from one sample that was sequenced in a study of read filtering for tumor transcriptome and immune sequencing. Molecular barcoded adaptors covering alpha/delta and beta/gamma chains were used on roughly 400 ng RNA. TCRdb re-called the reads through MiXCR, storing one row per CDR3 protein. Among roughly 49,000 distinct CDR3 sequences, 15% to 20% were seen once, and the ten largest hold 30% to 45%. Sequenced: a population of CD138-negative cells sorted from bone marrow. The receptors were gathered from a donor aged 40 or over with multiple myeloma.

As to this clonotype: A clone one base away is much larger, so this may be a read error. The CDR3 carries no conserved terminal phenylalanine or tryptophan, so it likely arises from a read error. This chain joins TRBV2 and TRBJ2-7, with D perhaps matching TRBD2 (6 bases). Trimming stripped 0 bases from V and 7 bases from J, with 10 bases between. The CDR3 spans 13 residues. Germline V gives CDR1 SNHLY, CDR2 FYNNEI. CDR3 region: CASSEAGEEEQYS. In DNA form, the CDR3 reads TGTGCCAGCAGTGAAGCGGGGGAGGAGGAGCAGTACTCC.

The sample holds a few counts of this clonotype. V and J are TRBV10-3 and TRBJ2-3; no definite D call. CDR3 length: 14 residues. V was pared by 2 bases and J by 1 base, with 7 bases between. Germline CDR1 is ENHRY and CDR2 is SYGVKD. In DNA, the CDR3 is TGTGCCATCAGTGAGATTGCGGGCACAGATACGCAGTATTTT. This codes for CAISEIAGTDTQYF.